Reported below is one TCR beta chain. The record originates from a study of identical twins. V shed 3 bases, J shed 5 bases, and the junction held 7 bases outside the gene matches. Germline CDR1 is SNHLY and CDR2 is FYNNEI. The CDR3 loop spans 14 amino acids. Each cDNA held unique molecular identifiers, and template switching gave it a universal primer site. TCRdb re-called the 5' RACE reads with MiXCR, one entry per CDR3 protein. Among some 570,000 distinct CDR3 sequences, around 20% were seen once, and the ten largest hold about 0.5%. This sample also appeared in a second study, on yellow fever vaccine responses in identical twins.

The receptor was derived from a woman between 18 and 30 years old in good health. The chain combines TRBV2 with TRBJ2-7, with 7 positions matching TRBD1. Input material: CD4+ T cells sorted from blood. Here the CDR3 reads CASSETGKSHEQYF. CDR3 DNA: TGTGCCAGCAGTGAGACAGGGAAGTCCCACGAGCAGTACTTC.